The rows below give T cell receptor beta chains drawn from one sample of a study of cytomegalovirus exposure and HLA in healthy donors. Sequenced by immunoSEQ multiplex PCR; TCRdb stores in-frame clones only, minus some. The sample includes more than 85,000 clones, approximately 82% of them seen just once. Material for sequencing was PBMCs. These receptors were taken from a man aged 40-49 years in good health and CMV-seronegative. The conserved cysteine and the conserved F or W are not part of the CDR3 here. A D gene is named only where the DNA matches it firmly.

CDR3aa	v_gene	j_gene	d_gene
ASSLGHGNTIY	TRBV7-2	TRBJ1-3	.
ASSNSGGSPLH	TRBV6-5	TRBJ1-6	TRBD1
ASSYSNRGTEAF	TRBV6-6	TRBJ1-1	.
ASSVATPGRNTEAF	TRBV9	TRBJ1-1	.
ASSEGTSGGISTDTQY	TRBV10-1	TRBJ2-3	TRBD2
TSSPGTRGDTQY	TRBV5-8	TRBJ2-3	.
ASSADRGLFDEQY	TRBV2	TRBJ2-7	TRBD1
ASSELGQGESNEQF	TRBV25-1	TRBJ2-1	TRBD1
ASSLGQTAGNTIY	TRBV5-1	TRBJ1-3	.
ASSEALRSAGNTIY	TRBV2	TRBJ1-3	.
ASSSPQSYTYEQY	TRBV27	TRBJ2-7	.
ASSAQGTLNGYT	TRBV7-2	TRBJ1-2	.
ASSEGSGGANEQF	TRBV6-4	TRBJ2-1	TRBD2
AWSEGTGAPSGEKLF	TRBV30	TRBJ1-4	TRBD1
ASSLQNYEQY	TRBV2	.	.
ASSDRAGDTQY	TRBV19	TRBJ2-3	TRBD1
ASSLRDGRAF	TRBV6-5	TRBJ1-1	.
ATSRAGTATEAF	TRBV15	TRBJ1-1	TRBD1
ASLQVGWGYT	TRBV6-5	TRBJ1-2	.
ASNRGVPSYNEQF	TRBV9	TRBJ2-1	TRBD2
ASRRGQTPYNEQF	TRBV2	TRBJ2-1	.
ASRPTSGGLALEQF	TRBV6-6	TRBJ2-1	TRBD2
ASSDLERYEQY	TRBV14	TRBJ2-7	.
ASSFQGGGGVYEQY	TRBV5-1	.	TRBD2